This note documents a single TCR beta chain sequence. This entry belongs to a study of blood T cell repertoires in COVID-19. Study background: Some COVID-19 samples were acute and others convalescent; all came from the United States, Italy and Spain.

Original processing notes: Cell counts per sample came from amplifying reference gene primers. Some clones are missing from TCRdb's copy, which holds only in-frame ones; the method was immunoSEQ multiplex PCR. V, J and clone size are those of that table, while D and trimming were read from the DNA. In the table there are about 64,000 clones, just over 85% of which are singletons. From germline, CDR1 is GTSNPN and CDR2 SVGIG (reference sequence). Unmatched junction bases numbered 1, after V lost 0 bases and J lost 5 bases. The CDR3 is 13 residues long. The sequence came from a man aged 35 to 55 with acute or convalescent COVID-19. The chain combines TRBV30 with TRBJ1-5; 7 positions agree with TRBD1. Source material: peripheral blood. DNA for the CDR3: TGTGCCTGGAGTGTCCAGGGGGATCAGCCCCAGCATTTT. It codes for CAWSVQGDQPQHF.